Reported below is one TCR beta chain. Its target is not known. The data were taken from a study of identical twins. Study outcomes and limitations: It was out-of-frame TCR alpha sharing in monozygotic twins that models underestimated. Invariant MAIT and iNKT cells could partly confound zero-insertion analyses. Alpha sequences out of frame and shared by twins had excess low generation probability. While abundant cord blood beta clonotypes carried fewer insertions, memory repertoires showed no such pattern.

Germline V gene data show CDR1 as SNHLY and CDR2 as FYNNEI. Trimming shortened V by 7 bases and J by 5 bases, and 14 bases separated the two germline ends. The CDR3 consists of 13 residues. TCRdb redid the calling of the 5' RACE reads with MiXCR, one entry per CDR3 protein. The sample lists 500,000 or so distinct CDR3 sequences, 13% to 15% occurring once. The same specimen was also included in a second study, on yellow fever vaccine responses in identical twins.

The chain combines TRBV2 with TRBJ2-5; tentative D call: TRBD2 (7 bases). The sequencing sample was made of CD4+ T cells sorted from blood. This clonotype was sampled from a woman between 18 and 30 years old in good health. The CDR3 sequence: CASMQGRGETQYF. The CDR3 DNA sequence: TGTGCCAGCATGCAGGGGAGGGGGGAGACCCAGTACTTC.